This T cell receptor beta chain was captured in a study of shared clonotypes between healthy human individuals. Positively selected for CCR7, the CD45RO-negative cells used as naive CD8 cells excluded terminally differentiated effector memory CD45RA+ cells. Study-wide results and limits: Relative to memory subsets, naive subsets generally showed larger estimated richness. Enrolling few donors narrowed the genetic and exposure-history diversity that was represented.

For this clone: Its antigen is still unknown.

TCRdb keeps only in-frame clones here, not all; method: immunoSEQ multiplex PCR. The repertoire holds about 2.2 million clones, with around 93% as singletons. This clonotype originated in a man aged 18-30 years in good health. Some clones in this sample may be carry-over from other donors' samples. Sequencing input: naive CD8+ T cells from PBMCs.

CDR3: CASSLSAGAEKLFF. The CDR3 bases are TGTGCCAGCAGCTTATCGGCAGGGGCGGAAAAACTGTTTTTT. This chain links TRBV7-9 with TRBJ1-4, with D perhaps TRBD1 (6 bases). This CDR3 is built from 14 residues. The germline V and J ends were trimmed by 2 bases and 8 bases, with 12 bases remaining between them. Germline CDR1 SEHNR, CDR2 FQNEAQ (reference sequence).